A single sample is the source of the 21 T cell receptor beta chains below, sequenced in a study of cytotoxic CD8 clonotypes in ibrutinib-treated CLL. The table came from immunoSEQ multiplex PCR; TCRdb's copy has only in-frame clones and leaves some out. The sample has 150,000 to 250,000 clones; around 70% are singletons. Sequenced here: PBMCs, sampled after 24 months of ibrutinib treatment. The receptors come from a human donor with chronic lymphocytic leukemia.

The rearrangement joins TRBV6-1 to TRBJ1-2; D is ambiguous. The CDR3 spans 14 residues. Germline loops: CDR1 MNHNS, CDR2 SASEGT. The ends were cut back, 3 bases at V and 2 bases at J, with 10 bases in the middle. The CDR3 protein is CASSDSTVNYGYTF. The CDR3 bases are TGTGCCAGCAGTGATTCTACCGTAAACTATGGCTACACCTTC.

The CDR3, as DNA: TGTGCCAGCTCGGTGGACAGGGCGGTCATTGAAGCTTTCTTT. Its translation is CASSVDRAVIEAFF. The chain recombines TRBV18 with TRBJ1-1; 8 bases match TRBD1. This CDR3 is 14 amino acids long. From germline, CDR1 is KGHSH and CDR2 LQKENI. V shed 6 bases and J 7 bases; nucleotides not matched to a gene: 10.

V and J are TRBV19 and TRBJ2-7, with D possibly matching TRBD2 (6 bases). CDR1 and CDR2 (germline): LNHDA, SQIVND (reference sequence). Trimming removed 4 bases at V and 6 bases at J, with 13 bases between. This CDR3 comprises 13 residues. Here the CDR3 DNA reads TGTGCCAGTAGTACGTCCTCGGGGGTCGAGCAGTACTTC. Translating gives CASSTSSGVEQYF.

The CDR3 DNA follows: TGTGCCAGCAGCGCAGTCGGGCAAGAGACCCAGTACTTC. Translating gives CASSAVGQETQYF. This chain links TRBV11-2 with TRBJ2-5; D gene uncertain. The CDR3 covers 13 residues. V was clipped by 5 bases and J by 2 bases, with 9 bases between them. Germline-derived CDR1 and CDR2 are SGHAT and FQNNGV.

V gene TRBV5-6 combines with J gene TRBJ1-1; the D gene is possibly TRBD1 (5 bases). CDR3 size: 12 residues. Deletions cut 1 base from V and 6 bases from J, with 7 bases between. Per the germline V gene, CDR1 is SGHDT and CDR2 is YYEEEE. The CDR3 DNA follows: TGTGCCAGCAGCTTGCAAGGGGCTGAAGCTTTCTTT. Its protein is CASSLQGAEAFF.

The V gene is TRBV9, the J gene TRBJ1-1; D is perhaps TRBD1 (6 bases). The CDR3 length is 14 residues. Germline V gene lookup returns CDR1 SGDLS and CDR2 YYNGEE. Trimming pared 3 bases from V and 6 bases from J, leaving 15 bases between. CDR3: CASSGQDLVAEAFF. CDR3 DNA: TGTGCCAGCAGCGGACAGGATCTAGTGGCTGAAGCTTTCTTT.

CDR3 sequence reads: CASSKLPGQLNQPQHF. CDR3 coding DNA: TGCGCCAGCAGCAAATTACCGGGACAGCTAAATCAGCCCCAGCATTTT. This chain connects TRBV5-1 to TRBJ1-5; the match to TRBD1 covers 7 bases. The CDR3 length is 16 residues. The germline V gene has CDR1 SGHRS and CDR2 YFSETQ. The trim removed 4 bases at V and 4 bases at J, leaving 11 bases unmatched.

The CDR3 reads CASSELAGGYNEQFF. The CDR3 DNA follows: TGCGCCAGCAGCGAACTAGCGGGAGGTTACAATGAGCAGTTCTTC. The gene calls are TRBV5-1 and TRBJ2-1; 12 positions agree with TRBD2. CDR1 and CDR2 (germline): SGHRS, YFSETQ. This CDR3 has 15 amino acids. J was trimmed by 4 bases and V by 4 bases; bases with no gene match: 3.

This clone was observed a single time. The gene calls are TRBV4-1 and TRBJ2-7; 11 bases agree with TRBD2. The ends lost 4 bases at V and 2 bases at J; junction bases unmatched: 1. CDR3 size: 14 residues. Germline V gene data show CDR1 as MGHRA and CDR2 as YSYEKL. CDR3 sequence reads: CASSPSGRPYEQYF. Written as DNA, the CDR3 is TGCGCCAGCAGCCCTAGCGGGAGGCCCTACGAGCAGTACTTC.

On this clone: At one boundary the junction diverges from the germline segment, which might be a read error. CDR3 in DNA: TGTGCCACCAGCCTCGGGCGGACAGATGGAGACACCATATATTTT. Translation gives CATSLGRTDGDTIYF. The V gene is TRBV15, the J gene TRBJ1-3; TRBD1 is a possible D gene (6 bases). This CDR3 spans 15 amino acids. Germline CDR1 is LNHNV and CDR2 is YYDKDF (reference sequence).

The chain uses TRBV5-1 and TRBJ2-1; possible D gene TRBD2, 6 bases. This CDR3 has 15 residues. Trimming removed 4 bases at V and 0 bases at J, with 11 bases between. Germline V gene lookup returns CDR1 SGHRS and CDR2 YFSETQ. DNA for the CDR3: TGCGCCAGCAGCCCGCGGGATAGCTCCTACAATGAGCAGTTCTTC. As protein: CASSPRDSSYNEQFF.

This clone was counted once. J is TRBJ1-2 and V is TRBV4-2; unclear D gene. Germline CDR1 is LGHNA and CDR2 is YNFKEQ. V gave up 0 bases and J gave up 0 bases, with 8 bases separating them. The CDR3 totals 15 residues. CDR3 in amino acids: CASSQDLSPNYGYTF. The CDR3 DNA follows: TGTGCCAGCAGCCAAGATCTTAGCCCTAACTATGGCTACACCTTC.

This rearrangement joins TRBV28 to TRBJ1-2; 11 positions match TRBD1. The CDR3 runs 18 residues. Trimming took 6 bases from V and 7 from J; bases not matched to a gene: 19. CDR1 MDHEN and CDR2 SYDVKM come from the germline V gene. The CDR3 here is CASRKAPTGTGGSRGYTF. DNA for the CDR3: TGTGCCAGCAGGAAAGCGCCCACCGGGACAGGGGGATCTCGTGGCTACACCTTC.

The chain joins TRBV28 to TRBJ1-4; 7 bases are a match to TRBD1. V dropped 6 bases and J dropped 5; count of bases not matched to a gene: 3. The CDR3 runs to 13 residues. Germline CDR1 is MDHEN and CDR2 is SYDVKM. The chain's CDR3 is CASRGTANEKLFF. The CDR3 DNA is TGTGCCAGCAGGGGGACAGCGAATGAAAAACTGTTTTTT.

This clone was detected only a few times. The gene calls are TRBV6-1 and TRBJ2-3, with 14 positions matching TRBD2. The trim removed 4 bases at V and 4 bases at J, leaving 1 base unmatched. Germline V CDR1 and CDR2: MNHNS, SASEGT. The CDR3 is 15 residues long. CDR3 loop: CASSGLAGGPDTQYF. The CDR3 nucleotides are TGTGCCAGCAGTGGACTAGCGGGAGGGCCAGATACGCAGTATTTT.

The V call is TRBV28, the J call TRBJ2-5; D could derive from TRBD1 or TRBD2 (5 bases each). V was clipped by 4 bases and J by 5 bases, with 17 bases between them. Per germline, CDR1 MDHEN and CDR2 SYDVKM. This CDR3 comprises 15 residues. CDR3 amino acids: CASSSTLGALETQYF. The CDR3 nucleotides are TGTGCCAGCAGTTCAACACTAGGGGCATTGGAGACCCAGTACTTC.

The chain carries TRBV5-1 and TRBJ2-2; D is undetermined. Per the germline V gene, CDR1 is SGHRS and CDR2 is YFSETQ. This CDR3 spans 16 amino acids. The V gene lost 0 bases and the J gene lost 0 bases, with 9 bases spanning the gap. The CDR3 DNA reads as TGCGCCAGCAGCTTGGTAGGGTCATCGAACACCGGGGAGCTGTTTTTT. It yields the protein CASSLVGSSNTGELFF.

CDR3 loop: CASSFSGQGNTEAFF. CDR3 coding DNA: TGCGCCAGCAGCTTTAGTGGACAGGGGAACACTGAAGCTTTCTTT. This chain links TRBV5-1 with TRBJ1-1; 8 nucleotides align to TRBD1. Unmatched junction bases numbered 4, after V lost 2 bases and J lost 1 base. The length of the CDR3 is 15 residues. The germline V gene has CDR1 SGHRS and CDR2 YFSETQ.

V usage is TRBV7-2 and J usage is TRBJ2-1, with a weak D call TRBD2 (6 bases). Between the trimmed V and J ends, which lost 4 bases and 5 bases, there was a span of 15 bases. The germline V gene encodes CDR1 SGHTA and CDR2 FQGNSA. This CDR3 contains 15 residues. The CDR3 sequence is CASSSGFGGNNEQFF. The CDR3 DNA is TGTGCCAGCAGCTCGGGCTTTGGCGGGAACAATGAGCAGTTCTTC.

Regarding this clone: A junction end diverges from the germline sequence, so it may reflect a read error. The chain couples TRBV10-3 to TRBJ2-1, with D unresolved. The CDR3 covers 13 residues. CDR1 is ENHRY and CDR2 is SYGVKD in the germline V gene. The CDR3 sequence is CAISVQTYNEQFF. The CDR3 DNA reads as TGTGCCATCAGTGTCCAGACCTATAATGAGCAGTTCTTC.

The rearrangement joins TRBV4-3 to TRBJ2-7, with D hard to call. The ends were cut back, 0 bases at V and 0 bases at J, with 9 bases in the middle. Germline-derived CDR1 and CDR2 are LGHNA and YSLEER. The CDR3 has 15 residues. The CDR3 loop is CASSQDTRSSYEQYF. The CDR3 nucleotides read TGCGCCAGCAGCCAAGATACCCGAAGCTCCTACGAGCAGTACTTC.